This section outlines one T cell receptor beta chain sequence together with its context. This CDR3 has 13 amino acids. The V gene lost 1 base and the J gene lost 5 bases, with 8 bases spanning the gap. CDR1 and CDR2 (germline): SGHTA, FQGTGA. The data were obtained in a study of blood T cell repertoires in COVID-19. Study summary: Sources were T cells, B-cell-depleted T cells, or PBMCs; the material itself was cDNA or gDNA.

The Seattle site enrolled patients during active infection and followed them longitudinally. Under the authors' procedure: Counts of nucleated cells, estimated from reference gene primer amplification, were obtained. Sequencing used immunoSEQ multiplex PCR; TCRdb keeps in-frame clones, though not all of them. V, J and clone size are taken as reported in that table, and D and trimming were inferred from the DNA itself. This table has about 150,000 clones, around 85% appearing once. This chain connects TRBV7-3 to TRBJ1-1; D is unresolved. The sequenced material came from peripheral blood. The clonotype originates from a man between 60 and 70 years old with COVID-19, enrolled during active disease. CDR3 sequence (DNA): TGTGCCAGCAGCTTAATGAGGGAGACTGAAGCTTTCTTT. As protein: CASSLMRETEAFF.